This note documents a single T cell receptor (beta chain) sequence. These data are taken from a study of cytomegalovirus exposure and HLA in healthy donors. Study background: From 150 million to 200 million T cells, an earlier analysis saw 90 million to 130 million unique TCR beta sequences. For the roughly 400 genotyped donors, 65% to 90% fell within the Caucasian-associated ancestry cluster.

The CDR3 runs to 16 residues. The germline V gene has CDR1 KGHSH and CDR2 LQKENI. Germline trimming cut 3 bases from V and 0 bases from J; bases unmatched to any gene: 4. This PCR relied on a set of 60 Vbeta primers and 13 Jbeta primers. Some clones are missing from TCRdb's copy, which holds only in-frame ones; the method was immunoSEQ multiplex PCR. Here the sample spans more than 150,000 clones, more than 80% being singletons. This receptor was identified in a woman between 45 and 65 years old in good health and CMV-seropositive. The V gene is TRBV18, the J gene TRBJ1-4; 7 bases are shared with TRBD1. Sequencing was performed on PBMCs. For the CDR3, the DNA is TGTGCCAGCTCACCCGACAGGGCCTCAACTAATGAAAAACTGTTTTTT. This sequence encodes CASSPDRASTNEKLFF.